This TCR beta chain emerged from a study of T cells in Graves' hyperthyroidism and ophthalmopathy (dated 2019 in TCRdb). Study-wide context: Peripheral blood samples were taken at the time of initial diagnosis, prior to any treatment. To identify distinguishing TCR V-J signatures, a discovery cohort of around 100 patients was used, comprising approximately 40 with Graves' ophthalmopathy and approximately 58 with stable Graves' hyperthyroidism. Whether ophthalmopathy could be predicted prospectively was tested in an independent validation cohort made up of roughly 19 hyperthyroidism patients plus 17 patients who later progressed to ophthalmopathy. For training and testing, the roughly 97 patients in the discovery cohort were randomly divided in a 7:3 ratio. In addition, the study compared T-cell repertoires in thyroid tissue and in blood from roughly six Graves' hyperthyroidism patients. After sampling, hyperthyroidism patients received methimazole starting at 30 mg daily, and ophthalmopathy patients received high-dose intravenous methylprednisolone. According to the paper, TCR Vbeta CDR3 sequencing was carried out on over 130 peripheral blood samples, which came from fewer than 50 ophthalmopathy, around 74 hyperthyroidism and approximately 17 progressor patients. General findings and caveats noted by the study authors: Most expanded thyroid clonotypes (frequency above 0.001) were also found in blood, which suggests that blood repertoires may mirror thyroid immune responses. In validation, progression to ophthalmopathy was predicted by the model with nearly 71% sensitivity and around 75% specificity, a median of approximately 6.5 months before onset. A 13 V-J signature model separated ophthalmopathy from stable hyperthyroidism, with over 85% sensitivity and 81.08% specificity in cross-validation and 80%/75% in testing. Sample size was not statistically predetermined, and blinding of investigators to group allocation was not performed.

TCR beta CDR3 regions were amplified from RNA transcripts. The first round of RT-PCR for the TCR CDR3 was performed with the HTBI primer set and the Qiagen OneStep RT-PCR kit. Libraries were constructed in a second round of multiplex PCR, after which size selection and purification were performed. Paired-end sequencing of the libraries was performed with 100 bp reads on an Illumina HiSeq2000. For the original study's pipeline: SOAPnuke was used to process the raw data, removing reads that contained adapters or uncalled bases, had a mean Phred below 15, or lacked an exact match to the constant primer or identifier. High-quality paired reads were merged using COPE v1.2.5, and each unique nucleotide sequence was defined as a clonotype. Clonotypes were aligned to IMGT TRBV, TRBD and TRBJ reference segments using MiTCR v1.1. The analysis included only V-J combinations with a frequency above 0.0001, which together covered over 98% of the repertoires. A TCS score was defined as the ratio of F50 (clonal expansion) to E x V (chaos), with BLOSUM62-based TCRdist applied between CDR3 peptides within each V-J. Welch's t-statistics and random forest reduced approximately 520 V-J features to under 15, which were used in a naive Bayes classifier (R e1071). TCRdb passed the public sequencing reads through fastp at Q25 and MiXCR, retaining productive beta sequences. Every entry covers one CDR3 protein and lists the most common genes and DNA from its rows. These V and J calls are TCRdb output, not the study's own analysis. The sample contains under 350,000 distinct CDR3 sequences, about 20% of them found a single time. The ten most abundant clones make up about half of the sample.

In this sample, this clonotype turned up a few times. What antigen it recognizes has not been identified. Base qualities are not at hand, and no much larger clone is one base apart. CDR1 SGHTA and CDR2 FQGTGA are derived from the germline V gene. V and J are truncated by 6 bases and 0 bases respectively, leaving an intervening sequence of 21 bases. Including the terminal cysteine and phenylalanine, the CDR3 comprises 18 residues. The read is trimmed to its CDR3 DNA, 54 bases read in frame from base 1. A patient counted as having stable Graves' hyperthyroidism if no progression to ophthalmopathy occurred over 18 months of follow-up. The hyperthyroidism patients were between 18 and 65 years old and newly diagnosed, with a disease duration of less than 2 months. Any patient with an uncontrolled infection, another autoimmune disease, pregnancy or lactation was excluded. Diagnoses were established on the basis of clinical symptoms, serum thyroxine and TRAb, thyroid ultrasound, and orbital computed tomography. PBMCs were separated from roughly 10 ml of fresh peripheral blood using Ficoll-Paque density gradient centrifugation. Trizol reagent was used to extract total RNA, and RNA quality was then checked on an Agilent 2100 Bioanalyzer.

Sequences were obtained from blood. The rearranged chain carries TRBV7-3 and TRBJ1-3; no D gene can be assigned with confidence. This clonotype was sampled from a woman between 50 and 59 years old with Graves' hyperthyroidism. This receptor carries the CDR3 CASSPRCEATSSGNTIYF. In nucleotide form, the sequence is TGTGCCAGCAGTCCACGTTGCGAGGCAACGAGCTCTGGAAACACCATATATTTT.